The 15 T cell receptor beta chains reported below all come from one sample, sequenced in a study of graft-versus-host responses after intestinal transplantation. Antigens of these TCRs are unknown. Produced via immunoSEQ multiplex PCR; TCRdb's table is partial and in-frame only. Of around 90,000 clones in the sample, approximately 92% are singletons; the top ten hold over 0.45%. The source material was unstimulated CD8+ T cells sorted from spleen or lymph node cells, sampled before intestinal transplant. The receptors come from a human donor who received an intestinal transplant.

Of note for this clone: The junction shows a germline mismatch at one end, possibly a read error. The V and J genes are TRBV7-9 and TRBJ2-3; 9 bases are shared with TRBD1. This CDR3 region has 16 residues. Germline CDR1 reads SEHNR; CDR2 reads FQNEAQ (reference sequence). CDR3 region: CAGSPPGTGLTDTQYF. The CDR3 bases are TGTGCCGGCAGCCCCCCTGGGACAGGGCTTACAGATACGCAGTATTTT.

The chain has TRBV10-2 and TRBJ1-6, with 7 nucleotides matching TRBD1. There are 17 residues in the CDR3. V lost 3 bases to trimming and J lost 8 bases; unmatched junction nucleotides: 13. Germline CDR1 and CDR2: WSHSY and SAAADI. CDR3 DNA sequence: TGCGCCAGCAGTGAATGGACGATCGACAGGGAGGATTCACCCCTCCACTTT. Translating gives CASSEWTIDREDSPLHF.

The chain has TRBV13 and TRBJ2-5; 11 nucleotides line up with TRBD2. Trimming removed 4 bases from V and 5 bases from J; junction bases left unmatched: 12. CDR3 length: 17 residues. CDR1 PRHDT and CDR2 FYEKMQ come from the germline V gene (reference sequence). CDR3 residues: CASSSNLAGGPWETQYF. DNA of the CDR3: TGTGCCAGCAGCTCTAACTTAGCGGGGGGGCCTTGGGAGACCCAGTACTTC.

V is TRBV2 and J is TRBJ1-5; a weak D match, TRBD1 (5 bases). CDR1 is SNHLY, CDR2 FYNNEI, per germline. This CDR3 contains 16 residues. V was clipped by 1 base and J by 8 bases, with 18 bases between them. CDR3 coding DNA: TGTGCCAGCAGTGAAGTTGGCGGTTTTGGGACTGAGCCCCAGCATTTT. Translated: CASSEVGGFGTEPQHF. The full variable domain, rest sourced from reference TRBV2 and TRBJ1-5, is EPEVTQTPSHQVTQMGQEVILRCVPISNHLYFYWYRQILGQKVEFLVSFYNNEISEKSEIFDDQFSVERPDGSNFTLKIRSTKLEDSAMYFCASSEVGGFGTEPQHFGDGTRLSIL.

The rearrangement joins TRBV30 to TRBJ2-3; TRBD1 matches 9 bases. Trimming cost V 5 bases and J 3 bases; bases outside gene matches: 3. CDR1 and CDR2 from the germline V gene are GTSNPN and SVGIG (reference sequence). The CDR3 runs to 13 residues. This CDR3 reads CAWEGTGTDTQYF. CDR3 DNA: TGTGCCTGGGAAGGGACAGGGACAGATACGCAGTATTTT.

V usage is TRBV19 and J usage is TRBJ2-1; the D is unclear. CDR3 size: 15 residues. CDR1 LNHDA and CDR2 SQIVND come from the germline V gene (reference sequence). V was cut by 3 bases and J by 0 bases, with 9 bases left in between. This CDR3 is CASSITESSYNEQFF. CDR3 nucleotide sequence: TGTGCCAGTAGTATTACGGAGAGCTCCTACAATGAGCAGTTCTTC.

The genes are TRBV16 and TRBJ1-2; D remains unclear. The CDR3 covers 15 residues. V lost 1 base and J lost 4, with 13 bases in between. Germline CDR1 and CDR2: KGHSY and FQNENV. The DNA for the CDR3 is TGTGCCAGCAGCCAATTCCTGGAGAACCCCTATGGCTACACCTTC. As protein: CASSQFLENPYGYTF.

This clone has just a few counts. This sequence joins TRBV10-2 and TRBJ1-1, with D uncertain. Trimming removed 5 bases from V and 0 bases from J, with 7 bases in between. CDR3 length equals 13 residues. From germline, CDR1 is WSHSY and CDR2 SAAADI. Written as DNA, the CDR3 is TGCGCCAGCAGTTCACAAATGAACACTGAAGCTTTCTTT. Its translation: CASSSQMNTEAFF.

The gene calls are TRBV5-5 and TRBJ2-7; D is perhaps TRBD1 (6 bases). The CDR3 consists of 15 residues. From germline, CDR1 is SGHKS and CDR2 YYEKEE (reference sequence). Trimming stripped 0 bases from V and 3 bases from J, with 13 bases between. The chain's CDR3 is CASSLVGGLSYEQYF. The CDR3 nucleotides are TGTGCCAGCAGCTTGGTAGGGGGATTAAGCTACGAGCAGTACTTC.

V usage is TRBV4-3 and J usage is TRBJ1-6; D remains ambiguous. V dropped 0 bases and J dropped 10 bases, with 13 bases sitting between them. The CDR3 extends over 15 amino acids. CDR1 and CDR2 (germline): LGHNA, YSLEER. CDR3 nucleotide sequence: TGCGCCAGCAGCCAAGATGGACGAGGCGGGTCACCCCTCCACTTT. It is translated as CASSQDGRGGSPLHF.

The genes are TRBV6-1 and TRBJ2-6; a weak D match, TRBD1 (5 bases). Deletions cut 6 bases from V and 0 bases from J, with 6 bases between. Germline V gene data show CDR1 as MNHNS and CDR2 as SASEGT. The CDR3 totals 14 residues. The CDR3 bases are TGTGCCAGCAGGCAGGGCTCTGGGGCCAACGTCCTGACTTTC. Its translation: CASRQGSGANVLTF.

The chain recombines TRBV6-1 with TRBJ1-2, with TRBD1 matching over 8 bases. After removal of 1 base from V and 0 bases from J, the junction contained 7 bases not matched to a gene. The CDR3 totals 17 residues. Germline V CDR1 and CDR2: MNHNS, SASEGT. The CDR3 region is CASSEDRTGRSNYGYTF. The CDR3 region has the DNA TGTGCCAGCAGTGAAGATCGGACAGGGCGGTCTAACTATGGCTACACCTTC.

This rearrangement joins TRBV13 to TRBJ2-3, with 12 positions matching TRBD2. Per the germline V gene, CDR1 is PRHDT and CDR2 is FYEKMQ (reference sequence). CDR3 size: 19 residues. V was pared by 5 bases and J by 2 bases, with 14 bases of the junction left unmatched. CDR3 sequence (DNA): TGTGCCAGCAGCCCCTCCCGACTAGCGGGAGAATCAACCACAGATACGCAGTATTTT. It is translated as CASSPSRLAGESTTDTQYF. Looking up the rest from reference TRBV13 and TRBJ2-3 gives the full variable domain: AAGVIQSPRHLIKEKRETATLKCYPIPRHDTVYWYQQGPGQDPQFLISFYEKMQSDKGSIPDRFSAQQFSDYHSELNMSSLELGDSALYFCASSPSRLAGESTTDTQYFGPGTRLTVL.

The chain recombines TRBV7-8 with TRBJ2-1; 11 bases map to TRBD2. The CDR3 runs to 16 residues. Unmatched junction bases numbered 8, after V lost 4 bases and J lost 6 bases. Germline values: CDR1 SGHVS, CDR2 FQNEAQ. The CDR3 protein is CASSSLTSGRRNEQFF. CDR3 nucleotide sequence: TGTGCCAGCAGCTCTCTAACTAGCGGGAGACGCAATGAGCAGTTCTTC.

This clone was detected only once. The chain joins TRBV2 to TRBJ2-3; 7 positions match TRBD2. V was clipped by 6 bases and J by 6 bases; unmatched bases: 15. The CDR3 runs to 16 residues. CDR1 and CDR2 (germline): SNHLY, FYNNEI. The chain's CDR3 is CASRDLTSAGEDTQYF. Written as DNA, the CDR3 is TGTGCCAGCAGAGACCTAACTAGCGCCGGTGAGGATACGCAGTATTTT.